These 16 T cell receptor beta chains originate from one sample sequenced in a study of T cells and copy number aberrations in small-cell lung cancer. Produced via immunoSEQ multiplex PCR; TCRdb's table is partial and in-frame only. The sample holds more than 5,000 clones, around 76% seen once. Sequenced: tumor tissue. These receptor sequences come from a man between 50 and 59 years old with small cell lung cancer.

The CDR3 DNA reads as TGTGCCAGTAGTATAGCGGGGGGGTGGGAACCCCCCAATGAGCAGTTCTTC. Its protein is CASSIAGGWEPPNEQFF. This chain connects TRBV19 to TRBJ2-1; 8 bases match TRBD2. This CDR3 has 17 amino acids. With V trimmed by 1 base and J by 6 bases, 11 bases remained unmatched. Germline assignment: CDR1 LNHDA and CDR2 SQIVND (reference sequence).

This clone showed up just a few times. DNA of the CDR3: TGTGCCAGCAGTCACAGGGGACCCGACCCGACCCGCTCCTACGAGCAGTACTTC. This gives the protein CASSHRGPDPTRSYEQYF. The chain uses TRBV27 and TRBJ2-7, with 7 bases that match TRBD1. Trimming at V came to 5 bases and at J to 0 bases, leaving 16 bases not matched to a gene. The CDR3 consists of 18 residues. Per germline, CDR1 MNHEY and CDR2 SMNVEV (reference sequence).

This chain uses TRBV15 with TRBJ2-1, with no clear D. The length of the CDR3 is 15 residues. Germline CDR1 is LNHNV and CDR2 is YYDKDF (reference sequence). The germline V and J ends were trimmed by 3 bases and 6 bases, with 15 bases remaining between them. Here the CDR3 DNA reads TGTGCCACCAGCAGCCAAGTCTCAAATAGCAATGAGCAGTTCTTC. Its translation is CATSSQVSNSNEQFF. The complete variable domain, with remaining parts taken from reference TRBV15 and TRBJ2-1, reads DAMVIQNPRYQVTQFGKPVTLSCSQTLNHNVMYWYQQKSSQAPKLLFHYYDKDFNNEADTPDNFQSRRPNTSFCFLDIRSPGLGDTAMYLCATSSQVSNSNEQFFGPGTRLTVL.

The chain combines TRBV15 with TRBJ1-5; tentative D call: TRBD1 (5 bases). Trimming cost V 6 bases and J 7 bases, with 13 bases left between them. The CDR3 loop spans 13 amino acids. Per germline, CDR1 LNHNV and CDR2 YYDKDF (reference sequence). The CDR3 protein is CATSSGHIQPQHF. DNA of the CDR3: TGTGCCACCAGTTCGGGGCATATCCAGCCCCAGCATTTT.

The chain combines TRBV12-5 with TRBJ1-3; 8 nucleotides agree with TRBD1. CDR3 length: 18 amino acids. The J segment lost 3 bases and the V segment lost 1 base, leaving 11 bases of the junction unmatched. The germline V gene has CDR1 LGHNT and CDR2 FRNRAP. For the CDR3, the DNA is TGTGCTAGTGGTTTGGCCCGCCTCTACGACAGGGGTGGAAACACCATATATTTT. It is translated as CASGLARLYDRGGNTIYF.

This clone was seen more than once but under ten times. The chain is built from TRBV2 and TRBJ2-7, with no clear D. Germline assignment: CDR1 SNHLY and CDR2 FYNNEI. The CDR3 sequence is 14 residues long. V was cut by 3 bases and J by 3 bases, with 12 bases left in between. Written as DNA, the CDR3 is TGTGCCAGCAGTGACGACCAGCTTCTCTACGAGCAGTACTTC. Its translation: CASSDDQLLYEQYF. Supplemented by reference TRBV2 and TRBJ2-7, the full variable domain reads EPEVTQTPSHQVTQMGQEVILRCVPISNHLYFYWYRQILGQKVEFLVSFYNNEISEKSEIFDDQFSVERPDGSNFTLKIRSTKLEDSAMYFCASSDDQLLYEQYFGPGTRLTVT.

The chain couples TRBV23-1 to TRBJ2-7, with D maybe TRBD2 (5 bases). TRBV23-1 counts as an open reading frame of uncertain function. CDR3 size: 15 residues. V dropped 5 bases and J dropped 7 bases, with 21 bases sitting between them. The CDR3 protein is CASSIKSRRAIEQYF. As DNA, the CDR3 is TGCGCCAGCAGTATTAAATCACGGCGGGCTATAGAGCAGTACTTC.

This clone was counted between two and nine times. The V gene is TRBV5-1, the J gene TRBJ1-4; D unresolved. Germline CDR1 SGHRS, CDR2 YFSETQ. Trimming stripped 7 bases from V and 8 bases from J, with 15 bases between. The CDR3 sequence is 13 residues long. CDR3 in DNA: TGCGCCAGCGCCTCTGATCGACCGGAAAAACTGTTTTTT. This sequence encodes CASASDRPEKLFF.

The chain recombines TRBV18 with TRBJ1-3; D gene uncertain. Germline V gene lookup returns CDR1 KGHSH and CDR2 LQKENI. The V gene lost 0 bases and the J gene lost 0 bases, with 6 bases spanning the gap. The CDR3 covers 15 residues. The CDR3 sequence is CASSPPGGSGNTIYF. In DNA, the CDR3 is TGTGCCAGCTCACCACCGGGAGGCTCTGGAAACACCATATATTTT.

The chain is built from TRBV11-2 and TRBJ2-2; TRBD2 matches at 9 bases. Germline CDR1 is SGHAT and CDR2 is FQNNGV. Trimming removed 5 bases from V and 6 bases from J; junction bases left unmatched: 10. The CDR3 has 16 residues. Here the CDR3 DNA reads TGTGCCAGCAGCGTTAGGGTAGCGGGGGCAGCCGGGGAGCTGTTTTTT. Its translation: CASSVRVAGAAGELFF.

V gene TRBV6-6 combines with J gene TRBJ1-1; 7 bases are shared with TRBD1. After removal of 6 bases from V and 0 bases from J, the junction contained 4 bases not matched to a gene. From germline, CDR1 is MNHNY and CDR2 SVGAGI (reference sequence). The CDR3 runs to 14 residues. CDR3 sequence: CASSQQGMNTEAFF. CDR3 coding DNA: TGTGCCAGCAGCCAACAGGGGATGAACACTGAAGCTTTCTTT.

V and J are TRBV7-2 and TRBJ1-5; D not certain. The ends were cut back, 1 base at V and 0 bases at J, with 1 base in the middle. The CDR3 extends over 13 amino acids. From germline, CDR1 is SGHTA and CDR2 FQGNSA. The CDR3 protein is CASSLVSNQPQHF. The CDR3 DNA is TGTGCCAGCAGCTTAGTTAGCAATCAGCCCCAGCATTTT.

This CDR3 is CASSSQRSYTGELFF. CDR3 coding DNA: TGTGCCAGCAGCTCACAGAGGTCATACACCGGGGAGCTGTTTTTT. The chain links TRBV11-2 to TRBJ2-2; D remains ambiguous. Germline-derived CDR1 and CDR2 are SGHAT and FQNNGV. Trimming cost V 4 bases and J 3 bases, with 12 bases left between them. The CDR3 spans 15 residues.

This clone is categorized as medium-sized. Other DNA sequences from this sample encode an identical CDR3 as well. The CDR3 region is CASSFEGFAYEQYF. The CDR3 coding sequence is TGTGCCAGCAGTTTCGAGGGGTTTGCCTACGAGCAGTACTTC. V usage is TRBV28 and J usage is TRBJ2-7; D may be TRBD1 or TRBD2 (5 bases each). Germline assignment: CDR1 MDHEN and CDR2 SYDVKM. The CDR3 has 14 residues. The V end lost 3 bases, the J end lost 2 bases, and 11 bases lay between the germline ends.

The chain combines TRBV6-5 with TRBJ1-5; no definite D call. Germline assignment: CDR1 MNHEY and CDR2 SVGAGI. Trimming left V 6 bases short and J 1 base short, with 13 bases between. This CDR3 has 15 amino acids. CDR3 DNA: TGTGCCAGCAGCCCCGCGGTGGGGAGCAATCAGCCCCAGCATTTT. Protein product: CASSPAVGSNQPQHF.

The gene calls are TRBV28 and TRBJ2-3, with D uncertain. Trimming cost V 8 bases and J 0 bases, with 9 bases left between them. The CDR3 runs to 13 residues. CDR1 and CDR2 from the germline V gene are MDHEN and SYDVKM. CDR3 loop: CASQQDSTDTQYF. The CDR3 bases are TGTGCCAGCCAGCAGGATAGCACAGATACGCAGTATTTT.